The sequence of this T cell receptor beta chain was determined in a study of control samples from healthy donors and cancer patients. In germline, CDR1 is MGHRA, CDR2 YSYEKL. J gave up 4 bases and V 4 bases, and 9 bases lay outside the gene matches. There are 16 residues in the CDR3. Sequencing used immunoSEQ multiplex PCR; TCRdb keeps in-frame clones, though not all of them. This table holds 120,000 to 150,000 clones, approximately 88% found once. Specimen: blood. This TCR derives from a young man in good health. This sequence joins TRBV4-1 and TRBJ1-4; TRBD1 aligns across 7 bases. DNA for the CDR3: TGCGCCAGCAGCCTCGTTCCGGGACAGAGTAATGAAAAACTGTTTTTT. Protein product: CASSLVPGQSNEKLFF.